This is a list of T cell receptor beta chains from one sample in a study of T cells expressing NK-cell markers. With the 5' RACE reads reprocessed, TCRdb shows one record per CDR3 protein and no DNA. The specimen's table records approximately 460,000 distinct CDR3 sequences. The sample consisted of blood T cells: a sorted CD56 or NKG2C T cell subset, CD4+ or CD8+ T cells, or bulk PBMC T cells (not recorded which). These receptors all stem from a woman between 18 and 75 years old in good health. CDR3s include the opening cysteine and the closing phenylalanine or tryptophan.

j_call v_call cdr3_length cdr3_aa
TRBJ2-1 TRBV6-4 13 CASSKDGNNEQFF
TRBJ2-7 TRBV29-1 11 CSVDRGHEQYF
TRBJ2-1 TRBV10-3 15 CAISGTSGTNNEQFF
TRBJ1-5 TRBV6-5 16 CASSFSPTYSNQPQHF
TRBJ2-3 TRBV20-1 14 CSARDPGATDTQYF
TRBJ2-1 TRBV5-4 13 CASSSLGINEQFF
TRBJ1-5 TRBV5-1 15 CASSLAAGADQPQHF
TRBJ2-5 TRBV4-3 16 CASSQVTSGGAETQYF
TRBJ2-1 TRBV20-1 12 CSARIQYNEQFF
TRBJ2-5 TRBV7-6 15 CASSQHPLRQETQYF
TRBJ2-1 TRBV10-2 15 CASSDPSGSYNEQFF
TRBJ1-6 TRBV30 13 CAWSPNPNSPLHF
TRBJ1-6 TRBV7-6 13 CATRQGANSPLHF
TRBJ2-7 TRBV20-1 15 CSAPAAERETGEQYF
TRBJ2-3 TRBV12-3/TRBV12-4 16 CASSFAGGASTDTQYF
TRBJ2-2 TRBV12-3/TRBV12-4 16 CASSRPGDSFTGELFF
TRBJ2-5 TRBV19 13 CASNTGGLETQYF
TRBJ1-4 TRBV24-1 13 CATSPGQPEKLFF
TRBJ2-5 TRBV12-3/TRBV12-4 15 CASNIGARPQETQYF
TRBJ2-3 TRBV7-9 15 CASSLSPGETDTQYF
TRBJ2-7 TRBV12-3/TRBV12-4 14 CASSLGLVAGEQYF
TRBJ2-1 TRBV7-3 15 CASSRLERGNNEQFF
TRBJ2-1 TRBV7-9 15 CASSSRDRESNEQFF
TRBJ2-1 TRBV5-1 15 CASSTRTGTYNEQFF
TRBJ2-3 TRBV9 16 CASSRGETQRTDTQYF
TRBJ2-5 TRBV6-2/TRBV6-3 11 CASGRVETQYF
TRBJ2-7 TRBV27 14 CASSLDNRVYEQYF
TRBJ1-3 TRBV5-5 16 CASSSRLTNSGNTIYF
TRBJ2-3 TRBV7-2 12 CASSFLTDTQYF
TRBJ2-1 TRBV28 14 CASSTGLAGLEQFF
TRBJ2-7 TRBV6-1 15 CASSTGTGDLGEQYF
TRBJ2-2 TRBV29-1 16 CSAQRQRTGETGELFF
TRBJ2-1 TRBV29-1 15 CSVEAASGGLNEQFF
TRBJ2-5 TRBV20-1 15 CSARLILARLETQYF
TRBJ2-5 TRBV7-2 16 CASSFGLAGARETQYF
TRBJ2-1 TRBV29-1 12 CSSGTGANEQFF
TRBJ2-7 TRBV5-4 15 CASSLEGAGAHEQYF
TRBJ2-3 TRBV3-1 16 CASSQTGPRRGDTQYF
TRBJ2-3 TRBV20-1 15 CSARDGGGSTDTQYF
TRBJ2-2 TRBV10-1 19 CASSEPPGLAGTNTGELFF
TRBJ2-1 TRBV29-1 17 CSVDNLATGGSYNEQFF
TRBJ2-7 TRBV7-2 14 CASERSWPSYEQYF
TRBJ1-1 TRBV7-3 14 CASSLIPDQAEAFF
TRBJ2-4 TRBV2 13 CASRDIAKNIQYF
TRBJ1-5 TRBV7-2 14 CASSLYRENQPQHF
TRBJ2-3 TRBV5-1 14 CASSSSGTPDTQYF
TRBJ2-5 TRBV5-1 15 CASSPPASAQETQYF